This record covers a single T cell receptor (beta chain). This clone's antigen is unknown. No base quality information exists; no much larger clone differs at one position. Sample time point, as interpreted from the label and publication: baseline before first vaccination. Vaccinee samples came from UK trials COV001 and COV002, including a single-blind randomized controlled phase 2/3 trial of AZD1222 (ChAdOx1 nCoV-19) in healthy adults. Trial participant PBMC samples were collected at day 0 and day 28 after the second dose for TCRbeta chain sequencing. The CDR3 regions of human TCRbeta chains were subjected to immunosequencing. The original pipeline was this. TCRs in the repertoires were matched against a reference library of SARS-CoV-2-specific TCRs that had been generated with the MIRA antigen-specificity platform. Breadth was defined as the fraction of unique TCRs that were SARS-CoV-2-associated, and depth was defined as the fraction of total T cells that were SARS-CoV-2-associated. Using the MIRA data, each spike-specific TCR was assigned both to the spike region to which the TCR was reactive and to a CD4 or CD8 class. Log10-transformed breadth and depth values were compared by one-way ANOVA with Sidak's multiple comparisons tests. TCRdb re-hosts the immuneACCESS table, in-frame sequences only. Its copies lack some clones; in the studies checked, an unresolved V gene accounts for under half of them, and the cause for the rest is not known. Clone size and the V and J calls come from that table; the DNA yielded D and trimming. The sample has 150,000 to 200,000 clones on record, almost 95% of them singletons. 7.5% to 9.5% of the sample is held by the ten biggest clonotypes.

V and J lose 5 bases and 2 bases, and a span of 8 bases separates them. CDR1 is given as KGHDR and CDR2 as SFDVKD, both from the germline V gene. The CDR3 measures 13 amino acids from cysteine to phenylalanine. Only the CDR3 DNA stays, 39 bases, in frame from base 1. This entry belongs to a study of T cell responses to AZD1222 COVID-19 vaccine (dated by TCRdb to the early 2020s). Notes on the research overall: AZD1222 recipients whose second dose came at about 4 weeks and those whose second dose came at about 12 weeks were combined into one group, since spike-specific TCR depth and breadth did not differ between the two schedules. TCR sequencing was performed for 230 to 250 trial participants, of whom roughly 200 were given two doses of AZD1222 and around 25 were given two doses of MenACWY control vaccine. Trial participants were enrolled by age into subgroups of 18-55, 56-69 and 70-plus years, and roughly 160, 29 and 62 TCR-sequenced participants, respectively, were included in these subgroups.

Broad study findings and their caveats: The 56-69-year group was small, and its depth increase did not reach significance, likely because of low power. Epitopes outside the regions mutated in the B.1.351 and B.1.1.7 variants were reportedly recognized by nearly half of the unique spike-specific TCRs. Conclusions about previously exposed vaccinees are limited, since just 5 or 6 AZD1222 recipients were seropositive for SARS-CoV-2 at baseline. Participants were mostly white British and included more females than males, and it was suggested by the authors that clonal diversity may have been underestimated. Because no day 14 peak-response samples were available, the repertoires could be characterized only after the peak T cell response. After two AZD1222 doses, both the breadth and the depth of spike-specific TCRs were significantly higher than at day 0 and than in MenACWY recipients. The whole spike protein was spanned by vaccine-associated CD4 TCRs, and dominant responses were seen in regions 160-218 and 743-854.

The starting material was peripheral blood, obtained on day 0 of AZD1222 vaccination. The chain employs TRBV24-1 and TRBJ2-5, with TRBD2 perhaps the D gene, on 5 matching bases. The TCR originated in an adult in good health. The sequenced DNA: TGTGCCACCAGTGGGGAGCAGCAAGAGACCCAGTACTTC. Its translation reads: CATSGEQQETQYF.